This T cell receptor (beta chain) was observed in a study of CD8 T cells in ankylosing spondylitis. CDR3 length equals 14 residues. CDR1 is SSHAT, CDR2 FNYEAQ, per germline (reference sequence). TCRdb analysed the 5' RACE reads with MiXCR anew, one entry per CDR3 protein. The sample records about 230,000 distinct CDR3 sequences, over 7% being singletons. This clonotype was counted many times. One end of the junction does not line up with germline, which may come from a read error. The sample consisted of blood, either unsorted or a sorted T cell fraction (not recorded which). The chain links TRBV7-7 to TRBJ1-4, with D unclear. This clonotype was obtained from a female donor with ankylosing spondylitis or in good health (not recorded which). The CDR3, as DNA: TGTGCTAGCAGCCTCGGAGGCGCAGGTGAAAAACTGTTTTTT. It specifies CASSLGGAGEKLFF.